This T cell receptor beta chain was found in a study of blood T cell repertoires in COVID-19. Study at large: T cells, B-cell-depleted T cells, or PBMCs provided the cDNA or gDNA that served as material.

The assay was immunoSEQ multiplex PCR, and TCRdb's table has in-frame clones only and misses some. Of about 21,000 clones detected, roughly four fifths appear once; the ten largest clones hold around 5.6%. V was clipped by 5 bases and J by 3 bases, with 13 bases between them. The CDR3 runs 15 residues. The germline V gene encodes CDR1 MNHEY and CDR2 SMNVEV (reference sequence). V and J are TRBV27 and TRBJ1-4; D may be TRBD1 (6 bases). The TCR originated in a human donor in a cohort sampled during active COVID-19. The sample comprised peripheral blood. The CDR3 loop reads CASSPTGWPNEKLFF. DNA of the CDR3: TGTGCCAGCAGTCCAACAGGGTGGCCTAATGAAAAACTGTTTTTT.